A selection of T cell receptor beta chains follows, all from one sample in a study of immune evolution from preneoplasia to lung adenocarcinoma. The data were produced by immunoSEQ multiplex PCR, yet TCRdb's version contains in-frame clones alone and is incomplete. This repertoire shows roughly 8,100 clones, roughly 79% found once; its top ten account for 8% to 9.5%. The sequenced sample was FFPE invasive lung adenocarcinoma tissue. The source of these receptors is a person in their fifties with lung adenocarcinoma. Both conserved end residues are part of each CDR3. The order of the fields is D gene, J gene, clone size, V gene, CDR3 DNA, CDR3 protein. The D gene is left open where the match is weak. Some rows mark clone size as missing; the rest say once, few, many or name a class of expanded clone.

D gene: TRBD1
J gene: TRBJ1-4
clone size: once
V gene: TRBV5-4
CDR3 DNA: TGTGCCAGCAGCGTTAACAGGGGGGTGAATGAAAAACTGTTTTTT
CDR3 protein: CASSVNRGVNEKLFF

D gene: NA
J gene: TRBJ1-1
clone size: NA
V gene: TRBV28
CDR3 DNA: TGTGCCAGTCGTCCTCACAGCATCATGAACACTGAAGCTTTCTTT
CDR3 protein: CASRPHSIMNTEAFF

D gene: NA
J gene: TRBJ1-1
clone size: few
V gene: TRBV6-1
CDR3 DNA: TGTGCCAGCTCTTATGGAGGGAACACTGAAGCTTTCTTT
CDR3 protein: CASSYGGNTEAFF

D gene: NA
J gene: TRBJ2-5
clone size: NA
V gene: TRBV11-2
CDR3 DNA: TGTGCCAGCAGCTTAGATTTAACCGGACGGACCCAGTACTTC
CDR3 protein: CASSLDLTGRTQYF

D gene: TRBD1
J gene: TRBJ2-2
clone size: NA
V gene: TRBV11-3
CDR3 DNA: TGTGCCAGCAGCCCCGGACAGGAAGACACCGGGGAGCTGTTTTTT
CDR3 protein: CASSPGQEDTGELFF

D gene: TRBD1
J gene: TRBJ2-7
clone size: NA
V gene: TRBV5-4
CDR3 DNA: TGTGCCAGCAGCTTGGGTGCTGACAGGGGGCAGTACTTC
CDR3 protein: CASSLGADRGQYF

D gene: NA
J gene: TRBJ2-1
clone size: NA
V gene: TRBV28
CDR3 DNA: TGTGCCAGCAGTTTAGCCCCAACAACAGCGGACCTTTTCTACAATGAGCAGTTCTTC
CDR3 protein: CASSLAPTTADLFYNEQFF

D gene: NA
J gene: TRBJ2-4
clone size: NA
V gene: TRBV5-1
CDR3 DNA: TGCGCCAGCAGCTTGGCCGCGTTGGGACTCCCGACTTCCCGGGCCAAAAACATTCAGTACTTC
CDR3 protein: CASSLAALGLPTSRAKNIQYF

D gene: NA
J gene: TRBJ2-1
clone size: NA
V gene: TRBV2
CDR3 DNA: TGTGCCAGCAGTGAAGTGGAGGGGAGCTCCTACAATGAGCAGTTCTTC
CDR3 protein: CASSEVEGSSYNEQFF

D gene: NA
J gene: TRBJ2-5
clone size: NA
V gene: TRBV11-2
CDR3 DNA: TGTGCCAGCAGCTTAGACCAGCACTCCCAGTACTTC
CDR3 protein: CASSLDQHSQYF

D gene: NA
J gene: TRBJ2-4
clone size: NA
V gene: TRBV5-1
CDR3 DNA: TGCGCCAGCAGCTGGGGCCAACAGGGAAACATTCAGTACTTC
CDR3 protein: CASSWGQQGNIQYF

D gene: NA
J gene: TRBJ1-5
clone size: NA
V gene: TRBV28
CDR3 DNA: TGTGCCAGCAGTTTAGAACAGCCCCAGCATTTT
CDR3 protein: CASSLEQPQHF

D gene: TRBD2
J gene: TRBJ2-1
clone size: NA
V gene: TRBV18
CDR3 DNA: TGTGCCAGCTCACCACCCGGCGGGAGCCCCAATGAGCAGTTCTTC
CDR3 protein: CASSPPGGSPNEQFF

D gene: NA
J gene: TRBJ2-7
clone size: NA
V gene: TRBV7-9
CDR3 DNA: TGTGCCAGCAGCTTAGTCACAGGGTTTTACGAGCAGTACTTC
CDR3 protein: CASSLVTGFYEQYF

D gene: TRBD1
J gene: TRBJ1-2
clone size: NA
V gene: TRBV6-5
CDR3 DNA: TGTGCCAGCAGCAACAGGGGCAACTATGGCTACACCTTC
CDR3 protein: CASSNRGNYGYTF

D gene: NA
J gene: TRBJ2-3
clone size: NA
V gene: TRBV9
CDR3 DNA: TGTGCCAGCAGCGCCACGCCCAAGGCCTCTGAGGATACGCAGTATTTT
CDR3 protein: CASSATPKASEDTQYF

D gene: TRBD2
J gene: TRBJ2-7
clone size: few
V gene: TRBV4-1
CDR3 DNA: TGCGCCAGCAGCCAAGGCGGGGGGTTGCACGAGCAGTACTTC
CDR3 protein: CASSQGGGLHEQYF